The present TCR beta chain was sequenced within a study of cytomegalovirus exposure and HLA in healthy donors. This clone has a single count. This CDR3 contains 16 residues. V lost 0 bases and J lost 7; bases outside the gene matches: 8. The primer mix had 60 Vbeta and 13 Jbeta primers. Assay used: immunoSEQ multiplex PCR; TCRdb lists only in-frame clones, some missing. The repertoire consists of 190,000 or so clones, with under 85% occurring once and the leading ten covering over 1.5%. The V call is TRBV5-3, the J call TRBJ2-2; 8 bases agree with TRBD2. TRBV5-3 is identified as an open reading frame with a role that is uncertain. This TCR derives from a man aged 50 to 59 in good health and CMV-seronegative. Sequencing was carried out using PBMCs. In DNA, the CDR3 is TGTGCCAGAAGCTTGGGGGGCGGGGGGACCGACGGGGAGCTGTTTTTT. It yields the protein CARSLGGGGTDGELFF.